These T cell receptor beta chains were read from a single sample in a study of graft-versus-host responses after intestinal transplantation. Clones were sequenced by immunoSEQ multiplex PCR, and TCRdb holds only the in-frame ones, with some missing. The profile shows about 97,000 clones, 91% of them singletons. The antigens these receptors bind are not known. The sequenced sample was unstimulated CD4+ T cells sorted from spleen or lymph node cells, obtained before transplant. Receptors originate from a human donor who was the organ donor for an intestinal transplant. Each CDR3 is given with its conserved first and last residue. Fields, in order: D gene, J gene, V gene, CDR3 protein. The D gene is left open where the match is weak.

>TRBD1|TRBJ1-2|TRBV5-1
CASSLEGQGYYGYTF
>TRBD1|TRBJ1-2|TRBV6-5
CASTAGDRESYTF
>TRBD1|TRBJ1-1|TRBV28
CASQTGARVNTEAFF
>TRBD1|TRBJ2-7|TRBV28
CASSPTGSYEQYF
>.|TRBJ1-1|TRBV20-1
CSASRGAAFF
>TRBD2|TRBJ2-2|TRBV4-2
CASSLPGTSGRQNTGELFF
>.|TRBJ1-5|TRBV5-6
CASSLQGSNQPQHF
>TRBD2|TRBJ2-2|TRBV5-1
CASSLAGLAGSANTGELFF
>TRBD1|TRBJ1-1|TRBV7-3
CASSFDPGQGWAFF
>TRBD2|TRBJ2-2|TRBV7-8
CASSPRRIRGSTGELFF
>TRBD1|TRBJ1-2|TRBV11-2
CASSSTGERNYGYTF
>TRBD2|TRBJ2-7|TRBV28
CASSLGGWGGGDSYEQYF
>TRBD1|TRBJ1-4|TRBV6-6
CASRLDRGGEKLFF
>TRBD1|TRBJ2-1|TRBV5-1
CASSSGQASYNEQFF
>.|TRBJ1-4|TRBV5-1
CASSLVGALGSEKLFF
>TRBD1|TRBJ2-1|TRBV9
CASSVDGGTGPVNEQFF
>.|TRBJ1-6|TRBV28
CASHSPRGPSFRSPLHF
>TRBD1|TRBJ2-1|TRBV28
CASRGQGSSYNEQFF
>TRBD2|TRBJ2-5|TRBV4-1
CASSQDVTSGGWYQETQYF
>.|TRBJ1-6|TRBV6-5
CASRRNRAYNSPLHF
>TRBD2|TRBJ2-3|TRBV5-1
CASSLDLRGGAVDTQYF
>TRBD2|TRBJ2-3|TRBV11-1
CATGQRGSTDTQYF
>TRBD2|TRBJ2-1|TRBV30
CAWLAGGYNEQFF
>.|TRBJ2-6|TRBV19
CASSTREPGANVLTF
>.|TRBJ2-2|TRBV7-3
CASSRGSSGSPGELFF
>TRBD1|TRBJ1-5|TRBV4-1
CASSLQDRINQPQHF
>TRBD2|TRBJ2-5|TRBV10-3
CAISSGGSETQYF
>.|TRBJ2-5|TRBV10-1
CASSWTAQETQYF
>TRBD1|TRBJ1-5|TRBV19
CASSTPGQGRNQPQHF
>TRBD1|TRBJ2-7|TRBV6-5
CASSYIGQGNYEQYF
>.|TRBJ2-3|TRBV4-1
CASSQVPGSSTDTQYF
>TRBD1|TRBJ2-3|TRBV27
CASSLSRTGGGDTQYF
>.|TRBJ2-3|TRBV28
CASRAPTSGEDTQYF
>TRBD1|TRBJ2-1|TRBV11-3
CASSPSTGVNEQFF
>.|TRBJ2-7|TRBV19
CASSEHRVGEQYF
>.|TRBJ2-1|TRBV9
CASSVGLAGEQFF
>.|TRBJ2-3|TRBV7-9
CASSSPTYTDTQYF
>.|TRBJ2-5|TRBV7-3
CASSLSVLETQYF
>.|TRBJ1-3|TRBV5-8
CASSLGRYTVSGNTIYF
>.|TRBJ1-6|TRBV6-5
CASSYGSRRNNSPLHF
>TRBD1|TRBJ1-3|TRBV2
CASRATGDGNTIYF
>.|TRBJ2-2|TRBV7-2
CASSVRATGELFF
>TRBD2|TRBJ2-3|TRBV5-4
CASRRGASGGTDTQYF
>.|TRBJ2-5|TRBV6-1
CASSDSHETQYF
>TRBD1|TRBJ1-6|TRBV18
CASSPQGAGSPLHF
>TRBD1|TRBJ1-5|TRBV19
CASSTADRGGQPQHF
>.|TRBJ2-2|TRBV13
CASSFDRNTGELFF
>.|TRBJ1-4|TRBV6-5
CASSHTNNEKLFF
>TRBD1|TRBJ1-6|TRBV7-3
CASSSQGIVSPLHF
>TRBD1|TRBJ1-3|TRBV2
CASSGQGLSGNTIYF
>.|TRBJ1-5|TRBV10-3
CAISAVNQPQHF
>.|TRBJ1-6|TRBV27
CASWRTDNSPLHF
>.|TRBJ1-2|TRBV9
CASSVEATGSGYTF
>.|TRBJ2-7|TRBV5-1
CASRAPQSNEQYF
>TRBD2|TRBJ2-3|TRBV4-1
CASSRLAGATDTQYF
>TRBD1|TRBJ1-2|TRBV9
CASGPISPGTGTHGYTF
>.|TRBJ1-6|TRBV27
CASSFLAQGYNSPLHF